These 21 T cell receptor beta chains came from one sample sequenced in a study of patients and donors after allogeneic stem cell transplantation (TCRdb year 2020). Libraries were constructed by RT-PCR. This sample was sequenced with a NextSeq 550. The public reads were reanalyzed by TCRdb: fastp trimming at Q25, MiXCR alignment, in-frame beta chains only. A single entry per CDR3 protein holds the most common genes and DNA from its merged rows. The sample records 900,000 to 1,000,000 distinct CDR3 sequences, approximately 18% of which are singletons. The ten largest clones represent 5% to 6.5% of the sample. Input material: blood, either unsorted or a sorted T cell fraction (not recorded which). The receptors originated from a human donor who was either an allogeneic HSCT recipient or a stem cell or donor lymphocyte infusion donor (not recorded which). It is not recorded whose cells these are; they may come from a transplant donor.

V is TRBV12-3 or TRBV12-4 and J is TRBJ1-4; TRBD1 is a possible D gene (6 bases). V lost 7 bases and J 6 bases, leaving 12 bases between the germline ends. The CDR3 has 13 residues. The CDR3 sequence is CASTLTGYEKLFF. DNA of the CDR3: TGTGCCAGCACCCTCACAGGGTATGAAAAACTGTTTTTT.

The chain has TRBV15 and TRBJ1-4, with TRBD1 matching over 8 bases. V lost 1 base to trimming and J lost 3 bases; unmatched junction nucleotides: 4. The CDR3 has 16 residues. CDR1 is LNHNV, CDR2 YYDKDF, per germline (reference sequence). The CDR3 DNA is TGTGCCACCAGCAGAGGGACAGGGCGGGCTAATGAAAAACTGTTTTTT. It encodes CATSRGTGRANEKLFF.

Here the CDR3 reads CASRQGRNEQFF. CDR3 coding DNA: TGTGCCAGCAGACAGGGAAGGAATGAGCAGTTCTTC. The chain links TRBV27 to TRBJ2-1; D is perhaps TRBD1 (6 bases). Germline values: CDR1 MNHEY, CDR2 SMNVEV (reference sequence). This CDR3 has 12 amino acids. Trimming left V 6 bases short and J 7 bases short, with 10 bases between.

A note on this clonotype: The junction differs from germline at one of its ends, possibly a read error. V and J are TRBV5-1 and TRBJ2-3; 13 bases are a match to TRBD2. The CDR3 is 15 amino acids. Germline CDR1 SGHRS, CDR2 YFSETQ. CDR3 region: CASSPRTSGGDTQYF. The CDR3 DNA sequence: TGTGCCAGCAGCCCCCGGACTAGCGGGGGAGATACGCAGTATTTT.

The chain combines TRBV20-1 with TRBJ2-7; TRBD2 is a possible D gene (6 bases). The V gene lost 6 bases and the J gene lost 2 bases, with 17 bases spanning the gap. Germline CDR1 and CDR2: DFQATT and SNEGSKA (reference sequence). The CDR3 extends over 14 amino acids. The CDR3 coding sequence is TGCAGTGCCCCTGCGGGATCGTCTGCCTACGAGCAGTACTTC. Translating gives CSAPAGSSAYEQYF.

Ten or more counts support this clonotype. The J gene is TRBJ1-4, the V gene TRBV4-3; tentatively, D is TRBD1 (6 bases). V lost 4 bases, J lost 4 bases, and 10 bases lay in between. CDR3 length equals 14 residues. The germline CDR1 and CDR2 sequences are LGHNA and YSLEER. This chain's CDR3 is CASSPQGNNEKLFF. CDR3 bases: TGCGCCAGCAGCCCACAGGGAAATAATGAAAAACTGTTTTTT.

The chain recombines TRBV12-3 or TRBV12-4 with TRBJ1-6, with a weak D call TRBD1 (5 bases). The V end was cut by 6 bases, the J end by 7 bases, with 10 bases between. The CDR3 length is 13 residues. DNA for the CDR3: TGTGCCAGCAGCCGGGGGATAAATTCACCCCTCCACTTT. As protein: CASSRGINSPLHF.

The chain uses TRBV27 and TRBJ2-1; unclear D gene. V was pared by 2 bases and J by 4 bases, with 9 bases between. Germline V lookup: CDR1 MNHEY, CDR2 SMNVEV (reference sequence). The CDR3 consists of 14 residues. The CDR3 protein is CASSLGVIYNEQFF. The CDR3 DNA reads TGTGCCAGCAGTTTAGGGGTCATTTACAATGAGCAGTTCTTC.

The chain recombines TRBV5-1 with TRBJ1-1, with no clear D. CDR1 and CDR2 from the germline V gene are SGHRS and YFSETQ. The CDR3 is 14 amino acids. V was clipped by 0 bases and J by 7 bases, with 13 bases between them. The CDR3 DNA is TGCGCCAGCAGCTTGGACAGCGCCATTGGTGAAGCTTTCTTT. It encodes CASSLDSAIGEAFF.

This clonotype came up a few times. The CDR3 nucleotides are TGTGCCAGCAGCTTAGAAGGTCGGCCCCATGCCACCATATATTTT. Translated: CASSLEGRPHATIYF. This chain connects TRBV7-2 to TRBJ1-3; D gene ambiguous. V shed 1 base and J shed 9 bases, with 16 bases lying between them. The CDR3 extends over 15 amino acids. Looked up from germline, CDR1 is SGHTA and CDR2 is FQGNSA.

This clonotype was seen a few times. The J gene is TRBJ2-1, the V gene TRBV7-2; D may be TRBD2 (5 bases). CDR1 SGHTA and CDR2 FQGNSA come from the germline V gene. The CDR3 loop spans 13 amino acids. V gave up 7 bases and J gave up 5 bases, with 12 bases separating them. CDR3 sequence reads: CASIRGRNNEQFF. The DNA of the CDR3 is TGTGCCAGCATTCGGGGAAGAAACAATGAGCAGTTCTTC.

There are a few counts of this clonotype. The V call is TRBV6-1, the J call TRBJ1-1; D may be TRBD1 (6 bases). V lost 6 bases, J lost 4 bases, and 12 bases lay in between. Germline lookup yields CDR1 MNHNS and CDR2 SASEGT. This CDR3 contains 13 residues. The CDR3 loop reads CASRGGGVTEAFF. For the CDR3, the DNA is TGTGCCAGCAGGGGAGGGGGGGTCACTGAAGCTTTCTTT.

This clonotype was seen at least ten times. The germline gene is not matched at one end of the junction; a read error may be the cause. V and J are TRBV4-3 and TRBJ2-7; D not certain. There are 14 residues in the CDR3. Per germline, CDR1 LGHNA and CDR2 YSLEER. The CDR3, as DNA: TGTGCCAGCAGCCAAGAATACAGCTCCTACGAGCAGTACTTC. Amino acids: CASSQEYSSYEQYF.

The V gene is TRBV25-1, the J gene TRBJ2-7; D not resolved. This CDR3 has 11 amino acids. Per the germline V gene, CDR1 is MGHDK and CDR2 is SYGVNS. V lost 8 bases, J lost 4 bases, and 9 bases lay in between. In DNA, the CDR3 is TGTGCCAGCGGAAGAGTATACGAGCAGTACTTC. It yields the protein CASGRVYEQYF.

This clonotype was detected a few times. This chain links TRBV15 with TRBJ2-1; TRBD1 matches at 7 bases. The CDR3 covers 12 residues. Germline CDR1 and CDR2: LNHNV and YYDKDF (reference sequence). After removal of 4 bases from V and 9 bases from J, the junction contained 3 bases not matched to a gene. In DNA form, the CDR3 reads TGTGCCACCAGCAAACAGGGGCCTGAGCAGTTCTTC. It specifies CATSKQGPEQFF.

This clonotype was counted between two and nine times. The rearrangement uses TRBV6-5 and TRBJ2-5; TRBD1 might be the D (5 bases). Germline lookup yields CDR1 MNHEY and CDR2 SVGAGI. This CDR3 has 14 amino acids. V was pared by 2 bases and J by 1 base, with 8 bases between. The CDR3 sequence: CASSYDRIQETQYF. Written as DNA, the CDR3 is TGTGCCAGCAGTTACGACAGAATCCAAGAGACCCAGTACTTC.

The rearrangement joins TRBV14 to TRBJ2-1; 12 bases map to TRBD2. J was trimmed by 7 bases and V by 4 bases; bases with no gene match: 8. This CDR3 contains 16 residues. From germline, CDR1 is SGHDN and CDR2 FVKESK. The CDR3 reads CASSPGLAGRGNEQFF. In DNA, the CDR3 is TGTGCCAGCAGCCCTGGACTAGCGGGAAGGGGGAATGAGCAGTTCTTC. Using reference TRBV14 and TRBJ2-1 for the parts outside the CDR3, the full variable domain is EAGVTQFPSHSVIEKGQTVTLRCDPISGHDNLYWYRRVMGKEIKFLLHFVKESKQDESGMPNNRFLAERTGGTYSTLKVQPAELEDSGVYFCASSPGLAGRGNEQFFGPGTRLTVL.

The chain couples TRBV7-8 to TRBJ2-3; D remains unclear. The V gene lost 1 base and the J gene lost 3 bases, with 5 bases spanning the gap. CDR3 size: 13 residues. From germline, CDR1 is SGHVS and CDR2 FQNEAQ. The CDR3 protein is CASSLGKTDTQYF. CDR3 DNA sequence: TGTGCCAGCAGCTTAGGAAAGACAGATACGCAGTATTTT. Looking up the rest from reference TRBV7-8 and TRBJ2-3 gives the full variable domain: GAGVSQSPRYKVAKRGQDVALRCDPISGHVSLFWYQQALGQGPEFLTYFQNEAQLDKSGLPSDRFFAERPEGSVSTLKIQRTQQEDSAVYLCASSLGKTDTQYFGPGTRLTVL.

This sequence joins TRBV29-1 and TRBJ1-2; D is perhaps TRBD1 (6 bases). This CDR3 region has 12 residues. The germline V gene encodes CDR1 SQVTM and CDR2 ANQGSEA. Trimming cost V 6 bases and J 4 bases, with 12 bases left between them. The CDR3, as DNA: TGCAGCGTCCCAGGGGAAGGCTATGGCTACACCTTC. As protein: CSVPGEGYGYTF.

This clonotype was seen a few times. The chain has TRBV3-1 and TRBJ2-7; TRBD2 agrees at 13 bases. The CDR3 sequence is 16 residues long. The J segment lost 5 bases and the V segment lost 1 base, leaving 5 bases of the junction unmatched. Germline CDR1 is LGHDT and CDR2 is YNNKEL (reference sequence). CDR3 sequence reads: CASSQGTSGSRHEQYF. The CDR3 DNA follows: TGTGCCAGCAGCCAAGGGACTAGCGGGAGTCGCCACGAGCAGTACTTC.

The V and J genes are TRBV5-6 and TRBJ1-2, with TRBD1 matching over 7 bases. V shed 6 bases and J 4 bases; nucleotides not matched to a gene: 9. CDR3 length: 14 residues. Germline CDR1 is SGHDT and CDR2 is YYEEEE. The CDR3 sequence: CASNSDRVLYGYTF. CDR3 bases: TGTGCCAGCAACAGTGACAGGGTACTCTATGGCTACACCTTC.